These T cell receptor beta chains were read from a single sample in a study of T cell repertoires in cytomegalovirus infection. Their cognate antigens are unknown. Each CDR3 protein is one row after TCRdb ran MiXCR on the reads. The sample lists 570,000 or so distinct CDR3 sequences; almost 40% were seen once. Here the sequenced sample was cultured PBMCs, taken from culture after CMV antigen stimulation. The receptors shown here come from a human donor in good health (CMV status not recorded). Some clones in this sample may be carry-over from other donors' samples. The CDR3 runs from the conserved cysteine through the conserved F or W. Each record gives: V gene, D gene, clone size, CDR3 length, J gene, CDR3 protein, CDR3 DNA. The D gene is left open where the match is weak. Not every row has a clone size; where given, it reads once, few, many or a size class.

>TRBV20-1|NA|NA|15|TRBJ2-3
CSARDLRQRTDTQYF
TGCAGTGCTAGAGATCTGAGACAGCGCACAGATACGCAGTATTTT
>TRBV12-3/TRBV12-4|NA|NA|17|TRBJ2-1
CASSFRWGATTYNEQFF
TGTGCCAGCAGTTTTCGGTGGGGGGCAACTACCTACAATGAGCAGTTCTTC
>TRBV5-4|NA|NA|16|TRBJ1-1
CASSLGGAQADTEAFF
TGTGCCAGCAGCTTGGGGGGGGCGCAGGCCGACACTGAAGCTTTCTTT
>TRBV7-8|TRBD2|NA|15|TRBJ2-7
CASSLGSGSLYEQYF
TGTGCCAGCAGCTTGGGAAGCGGGAGTCTCTACGAGCAGTACTTC
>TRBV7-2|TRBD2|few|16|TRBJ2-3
CASSLVGLVGTDTQYF
TGTGCCAGCAGCTTAGTAGGACTAGTTGGCACAGATACGCAGTATTTT
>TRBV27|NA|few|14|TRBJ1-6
CASSGGRDNSPLHF
TGTGCCAGCAGTGGTGGGCGAGATAATTCACCCCTCCACTTT
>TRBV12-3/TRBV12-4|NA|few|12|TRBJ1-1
CASTQGGTEAFF
TGTGCCAGCACACAGGGTGGCACTGAAGCTTTCTTT
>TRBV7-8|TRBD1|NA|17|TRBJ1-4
CASSLASPGTGGEKLFF
TGTGCCAGCAGCTTAGCCTCTCCCGGGACAGGGGGTGAAAAACTGTTTTTT
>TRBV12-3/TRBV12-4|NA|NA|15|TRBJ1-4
CASSPIGGRGEKLFF
TGTGCCAGCAGCCCCATCGGGGGGAGAGGTGAAAAACTGTTTTTT
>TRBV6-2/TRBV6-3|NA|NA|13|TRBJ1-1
CASSYGVITEAFF
TGTGCCAGCAGTTACGGGGTGATAACTGAAGCTTTCTTT
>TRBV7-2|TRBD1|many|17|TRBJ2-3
CASSFLPGQTSTDTQYF
TGTGCCAGCAGCTTCCTCCCGGGACAGACTAGCACAGATACGCAGTATTTT
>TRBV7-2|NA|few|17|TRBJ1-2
CASSYRVPRGRDYGYTF
TGTGCCAGCAGCTACAGAGTCCCCCGGGGCAGAGACTATGGCTACACCTTC
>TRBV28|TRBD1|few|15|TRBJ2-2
CASSIQGASTGELFF
TGTGCCAGCAGTATTCAGGGGGCGAGCACCGGGGAGCTGTTTTTT
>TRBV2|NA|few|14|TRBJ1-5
CASSVREGNQPQHF
TGTGCCAGCAGTGTCAGGGAAGGCAATCAGCCCCAGCATTTT
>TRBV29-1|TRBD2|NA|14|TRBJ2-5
CSVGRGSIQETQYF
TGCAGCGTTGGTCGCGGGAGTATACAAGAGACCCAGTACTTC
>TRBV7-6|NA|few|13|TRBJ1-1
CASSLERSGRAFF
TGTGCCAGCAGCTTAGAGAGGTCGGGTAGGGCTTTCTTT
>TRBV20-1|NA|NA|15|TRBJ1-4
CSARPRGLRFEKLFF
TGCAGTGCTAGACCGAGGGGACTTCGGTTCGAAAAACTGTTTTTT
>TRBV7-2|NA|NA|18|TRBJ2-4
CASSGQNYGGGPRNIQYF
TGTGCCAGCAGCGGCCAGAACTACGGTGGCGGGCCTCGGAACATTCAGTACTTC
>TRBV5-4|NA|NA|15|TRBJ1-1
CASSPPSRLNTEAFF
TGTGCCAGCAGCCCCCCCTCCCGGTTGAACACTGAAGCTTTCTTT
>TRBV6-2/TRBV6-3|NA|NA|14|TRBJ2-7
CASSYGDSHYEQYF
TGTGCCAGCAGTTACGGAGACTCGCACTACGAGCAGTACTTC
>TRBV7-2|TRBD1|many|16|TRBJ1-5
CASSSHLGTGFQPQHF
TGTGCCAGCAGCTCACACCTCGGGACAGGGTTCCAGCCCCAGCATTTT
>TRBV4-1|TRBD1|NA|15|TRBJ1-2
CASSPGQELLSGYTF
TGCGCCAGCAGCCCAGGACAGGAACTTCTCTCTGGCTACACCTTC
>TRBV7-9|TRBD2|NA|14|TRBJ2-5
CASSVTRGRETQYF
TGTGCCAGCAGCGTAACTCGCGGGAGGGAGACCCAGTACTTC
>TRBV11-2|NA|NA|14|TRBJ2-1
CASRLDIQYNEQFF
TGTGCCAGCCGCTTAGATATACAGTACAATGAGCAGTTCTTC
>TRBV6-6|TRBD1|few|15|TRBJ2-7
CASGGGRGRGDEQYF
TGTGCCAGCGGCGGAGGCAGGGGGCGAGGAGACGAGCAGTACTTC
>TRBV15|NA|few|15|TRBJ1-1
CTTSREVGMNTEAFF
TGTACCACCAGCAGAGAAGTAGGGATGAACACTGAAGCTTTCTTT
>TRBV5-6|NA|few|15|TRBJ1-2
CASSSRGDSPFGYTF
TGTGCCAGCAGCTCGAGGGGGGACTCCCCCTTTGGCTACACCTTC
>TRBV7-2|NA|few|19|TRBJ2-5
CASSLAPVPKGSLEETQYF
TGTGCCAGCAGCTTAGCCCCGGTGCCTAAAGGGAGTCTCGAAGAGACCCAGTACTTC
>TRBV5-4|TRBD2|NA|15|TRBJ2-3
CASSVRGGQRDTQYF
TGTGCCAGCAGCGTTCGGGGGGGCCAAAGGGATACGCAGTATTTT
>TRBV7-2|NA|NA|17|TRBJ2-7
CASSSPIQTGGPYEQYF
TGTGCCAGCAGCTCACCGATCCAGACTGGGGGGCCCTACGAGCAGTACTTC
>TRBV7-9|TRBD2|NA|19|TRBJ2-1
CASSLASGSLGGYSNEQFF
TGTGCCAGCAGCTTAGCTAGCGGGAGCCTCGGGGGCTACTCCAATGAGCAGTTCTTC
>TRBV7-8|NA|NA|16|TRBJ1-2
CASSSGSGEAWYGYTF
TGTGCCAGCAGCTCAGGTTCGGGAGAGGCTTGGTATGGCTACACCTTC
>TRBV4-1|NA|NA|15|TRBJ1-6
CASSQVPGMDSPLHF
TGCGCCAGCAGCCAAGTGCCGGGGATGGATTCACCCCTCCACTTT
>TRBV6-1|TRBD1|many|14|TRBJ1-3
CASSGQGSGNTIYF
TGTGCCAGCAGTGGACAGGGATCTGGAAACACCATATATTTT
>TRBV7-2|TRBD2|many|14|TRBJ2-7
CATTEFGLASEQYF
TGTGCCACAACGGAGTTTGGACTAGCCAGTGAGCAGTACTTC
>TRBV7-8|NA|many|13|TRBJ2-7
CASSLGSDYEQYF
TGTGCCAGCAGCTTAGGTTCCGACTACGAGCAGTACTTC
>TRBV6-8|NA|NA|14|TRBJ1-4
CASSSIRTNDKLFF
TGTGCCAGCAGTTCAATCCGGACCAATGACAAACTGTTTTTT
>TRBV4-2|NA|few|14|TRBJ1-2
CASSQDRQPRSYTF
TGTGCCAGCAGCCAAGATAGACAGCCAAGGAGCTACACCTTC
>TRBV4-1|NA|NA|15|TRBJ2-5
CASSQLSGPTGTQYF
TGTGCCAGCAGCCAGTTATCGGGACCAACAGGGACCCAGTACTTC
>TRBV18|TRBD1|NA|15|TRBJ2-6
CASSPTGVGANVLTF
TGTGCCAGCTCACCGACAGGGGTTGGGGCCAACGTCCTGACTTTC
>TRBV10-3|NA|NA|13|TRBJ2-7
CATRGGGGYEQYF
TGTGCCACCAGGGGGGGGGGAGGCTACGAGCAGTACTTC
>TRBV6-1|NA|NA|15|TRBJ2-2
CASSSGQGTTGELFF
TGTGCCAGCAGTTCGGGGCAGGGGACCACCGGGGAGCTGTTTTTT
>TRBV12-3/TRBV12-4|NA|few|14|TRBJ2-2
CASSLSGMTGELFF
TGTGCCAGCAGTTTGTCGGGGATGACCGGGGAGCTGTTTTTT
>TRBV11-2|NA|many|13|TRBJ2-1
CASSPARYNEQFF
TGTGCCAGCAGCCCCGCCCGCTACAATGAGCAGTTCTTC
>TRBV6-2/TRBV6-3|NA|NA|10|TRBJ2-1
CASGTVGQFF
TGTGCCAGTGGAACGGTGGGGCAGTTCTTC
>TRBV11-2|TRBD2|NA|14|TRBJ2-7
CASTGGETSYEQYF
TGTGCCAGCACGGGAGGGGAAACCTCCTACGAGCAGTACTTC
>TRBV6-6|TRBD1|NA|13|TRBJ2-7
CASSYGQTGEQYF
TGTGCCAGCAGTTACGGGCAGACAGGGGAGCAGTACTTC
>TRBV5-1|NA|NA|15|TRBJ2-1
CASSITGLASNEQFF
TGCGCCAGCAGCATAACGGGACTTGCCTCTAATGAGCAGTTCTTC
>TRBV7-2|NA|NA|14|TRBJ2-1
CASSFRGRRSEQFF
TGTGCCAGCAGCTTTCGTGGGAGAAGGTCTGAGCAGTTCTTC
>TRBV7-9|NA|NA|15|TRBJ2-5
CASSLGAGLLETQYF
TGTGCCAGCAGCTTAGGGGCGGGGCTCTTGGAGACCCAGTACTTC
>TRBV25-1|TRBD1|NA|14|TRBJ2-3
CASSETGYTDTQYF
TGTGCCAGCAGTGAGACAGGGTACACAGATACGCAGTATTTT
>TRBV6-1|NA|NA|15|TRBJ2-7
CASSDFRHRLYEQYF
TGTGCCAGCAGTGATTTCAGGCACAGGCTTTACGAGCAGTACTTC
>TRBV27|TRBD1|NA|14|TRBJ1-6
CASSWGTDNSPLHF
TGTGCCAGCAGTTGGGGGACAGATAATTCACCCCTCCACTTT
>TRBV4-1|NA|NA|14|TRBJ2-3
CASSQAPRTDTQYF
TGCGCCAGCAGCCAAGCCCCTCGCACAGATACGCAGTATTTT
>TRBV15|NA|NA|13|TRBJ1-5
CATSRDPAKPQHF
TGTGCCACCAGCAGAGATCCGGCAAAACCCCAGCATTTT
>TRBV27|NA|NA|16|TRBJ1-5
CASSSFWGLGNQPQHF
TGTGCCAGCAGTTCATTCTGGGGTTTGGGCAATCAGCCCCAGCATTTT
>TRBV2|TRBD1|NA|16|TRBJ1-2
CASSEAWTGDYYGYTF
TGTGCCAGCAGTGAAGCTTGGACAGGCGATTACTATGGCTACACCTTC
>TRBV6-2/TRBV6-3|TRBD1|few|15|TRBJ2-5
CASSHHRQGEETQYF
TGTGCCAGCAGTCACCATAGACAGGGGGAAGAGACCCAGTACTTC